The present entry profiles one TCR beta chain with its context. The antigen remains undetermined. The data were obtained in a study of T cells after yellow fever vaccination. Study results and limitations: The secondary T-cell response peaked on day 5, not day 15, but was weaker. The study noted that FACS-sorted repertoires could contain abundant clonotypes contaminating from the bulk population.

The CDR3 has 16 residues. Trimming shortened V by 0 bases and J by 4 bases, and 12 bases separated the two germline ends. Germline loops: CDR1 MGHRA, CDR2 YSYEKL. TCRdb analysed the 5' RACE reads with MiXCR anew, one entry per CDR3 protein. The sample contains roughly 170,000 distinct CDR3 sequences, 9.3% of which appear only once. The sample in question was CD8+ T cells sorted from PBMCs, obtained 45 days after the yellow fever booster vaccination. This receptor was obtained from a man between 18 and 29 years old who received the YFV17D yellow fever vaccine. The gene calls are TRBV4-1 and TRBJ1-4, with D unresolved. As DNA, the CDR3 is TGCGCCAGCAGCCAAGAGGGGTTGGAGATTAATGAAAAACTGTTTTTT. It yields the protein CASSQEGLEINEKLFF.